The 30 T cell receptor beta chains listed next were all sequenced from one sample in a study of blood T cells in healthy people across ages. Next came a second PCR, run for about 6 to 11 cycles, which used a sample-barcoded 5' primer along with a J-beta primer mix. TCRdb itself ran the 5' RACE reads through MiXCR, one entry per CDR3 protein. This table holds approximately 800,000 distinct CDR3 sequences, 58% found once. Sequenced sample: blood. Source of these receptors: a man aged 25 to 40 in good health.

In this sample, this clonotype turned up a few times. The CDR3 bases are TGCAGCGTTGAAGGCCCTACTAGCGGGAGGCTCTACGAGCAGTACTTC. It specifies CSVEGPTSGRLYEQYF. The chain has TRBV29-1 and TRBJ2-5, with 12 bases fitting TRBD2. The J call is doubtful: the DNA matches TRBJ2-7 better. CDR3 length: 16 amino acids. The germline CDR1 and CDR2 sequences are SQVTM and ANQGSEA.

This clonotype was found many times. This rearrangement joins TRBV4-2 to TRBJ2-7; 8 nucleotides align to TRBD2. The CDR3 runs 18 residues. CDR1 LGHNA and CDR2 YNFKEQ come from the germline V gene. V lost 0 bases, J lost 1 base, and 11 bases stayed unmatched. The CDR3 coding sequence is TGTGCCAGCAGCCAAGAGCTGGCGGTACTAGCGGCTTCCTACGAGCAGTACTTC. This encodes CASSQELAVLAASYEQYF.

The chain uses TRBV6-2 or TRBV6-3 and TRBJ2-3, with 7 positions matching TRBD2. The CDR3 loop spans 14 amino acids. CDR1 and CDR2 (germline): MNHEY, SVGEGT. Losses at the gene ends were 6 bases for V and 5 bases for J; bases not matched to a gene: 8. Here the CDR3 DNA reads TGTGCCAGCAGCCGGGACTACCGGGGAGATACGCAGTATTTT. It is translated as CASSRDYRGDTQYF.

J is TRBJ2-1 and V is TRBV7-2; D is unclear. Germline V gene sequence: CDR1 SGHTA, CDR2 FQGNSA. The germline V and J ends were trimmed by 0 bases and 5 bases, with 14 bases remaining between them. CDR3 length: 16 residues. The CDR3 is CASSLALTQKNNEQFF. DNA of the CDR3: TGTGCCAGCAGCTTAGCGCTTACCCAAAAGAACAATGAGCAGTTCTTC.

CDR3 loop: CASSLGGLADTQYF. CDR3 nucleotide sequence: TGCGCCAGCAGCTTAGGGGGGCTCGCAGATACGCAGTATTTT. The chain recombines TRBV5-1 with TRBJ2-3; D might be TRBD1 or TRBD2, each matching 6 bases. V dropped 2 bases and J dropped 4 bases, with 11 bases sitting between them. CDR3 length: 14 residues. Germline V gene data show CDR1 as SGHRS and CDR2 as YFSETQ.

The chain joins TRBV15 to TRBJ2-1; tentative D call: TRBD1 (6 bases). The CDR3 spans 15 residues. In germline, CDR1 is LNHNV, CDR2 YYDKDF (reference sequence). V was trimmed by 2 bases and J by 3 bases, leaving 11 bases between them. In nucleotides, the CDR3 is TGTGCCACCAGCAGACAGACAGGCTACTACAATGAGCAGTTCTTC. It translates to CATSRQTGYYNEQFF.

Turning to this clonotype: A read error may account for a junction end that differs from germline. The genes are TRBV7-8 and TRBJ2-1; D may be TRBD2 (5 bases). Germline-derived CDR1 and CDR2 are SGHVS and FQNEAQ. The length of the CDR3 is 18 residues. The CDR3 loop reads CASSFGSVVARFYNERFF. The CDR3, as DNA: TGTGCCAGCAGCTTCGGAAGTGTGGTAGCGAGATTCTACAATGAGCGGTTCTTC.

This chain links TRBV6-2 or TRBV6-3 with TRBJ2-7; the D gene is possibly TRBD2 (5 bases). Per germline, CDR1 MNHEY and CDR2 SVGEGT. V lost 7 bases, J lost 2 bases, and 15 bases lay in between. This CDR3 comprises 14 residues. The DNA for the CDR3 is TGTGCCAGCAACCACTTAACGGAGGCCTACGAGCAGTACTTC. It encodes CASNHLTEAYEQYF.

The V gene is TRBV7-7, the J gene TRBJ2-5, with D possibly matching TRBD1 (5 bases). The V gene's germline CDR1 is SSHAT and CDR2 FNYEAQ (reference sequence). V was clipped by 5 bases and J by 4 bases, with 14 bases between them. CDR3 length: 14 amino acids. The CDR3 protein is CASSPAGQGETQYF. CDR3 bases: TGTGCCAGCAGCCCCGCCGGACAAGGAGAGACCCAGTACTTC.

The rearrangement links TRBV9 to TRBJ1-2; TRBD1 might be the D (5 bases). Germline CDR1 SGDLS, CDR2 YYNGEE. The V and J ends lost 3 bases and 3 bases respectively, with 15 bases between them. The CDR3 consists of 15 residues. The CDR3 loop is CASSAGGTDYYGYTF. The CDR3 nucleotides read TGTGCCAGCAGCGCTGGGGGGACCGATTACTATGGCTACACCTTC.

This clonotype was recorded once. A much larger clone lies one base from this, so it may be a read error. The chain carries TRBV20-1 and TRBJ2-7; 14 bases align to TRBD2. The CDR3 is made up of 14 amino acids. With 7 bases clipped from V and 3 bases from J, the junction kept 5 bases outside the gene matches. From germline, CDR1 is DFQATT and CDR2 SNEGSKA (reference sequence). As DNA, the CDR3 is TGCAGTGTGGGACTAGCGGGGGCAGACTACGAGCAGTACTTC. Protein sequence: CSVGLAGADYEQYF.

A single count supports this clonotype. This chain uses TRBV2 with TRBJ1-6; D remains ambiguous. This CDR3 region has 16 residues. The V and J ends lost 3 bases and 9 bases respectively, with 18 bases between them. Per germline, CDR1 SNHLY and CDR2 FYNNEI. CDR3 loop: CASSDERVSLGSPLHF. CDR3 coding DNA: TGTGCCAGCAGTGATGAAAGGGTATCCCTTGGTTCACCCCTCCACTTT.

The chain has TRBV2 and TRBJ2-1, with D uncertain. The length of the CDR3 is 13 residues. The ends were cut back, 9 bases at V and 7 bases at J, with 16 bases in the middle. Germline lookup yields CDR1 SNHLY and CDR2 FYNNEI. CDR3 protein: CASQPYRSNEQFF. CDR3 nucleotides: TGTGCCAGTCAACCCTACCGATCTAATGAGCAGTTCTTC.

This chain joins TRBV5-1 and TRBJ2-5; a weak D match, TRBD1 (6 bases). The length of the CDR3 is 14 residues. V was pared by 3 bases and J by 4 bases, with 13 bases between. CDR1 SGHRS and CDR2 YFSETQ come from the germline V gene. The chain's CDR3 is CASSSTGGTETQYF. The CDR3 region has the DNA TGCGCCAGCAGCTCGACAGGTGGGACAGAGACCCAGTACTTC.

The V gene is TRBV11-2, the J gene TRBJ2-7; 7 bases are a match to TRBD1. V lost 6 bases and J lost 4; bases outside the gene matches: 9. This CDR3 has 14 amino acids. CDR1 is SGHAT, CDR2 FQNNGV, per germline. CDR3 nucleotides: TGTGCCAGCAGTCCAACAGGGGTTCAATACGAGCAGTACTTC. It codes for CASSPTGVQYEQYF.

V is TRBV28 and J is TRBJ1-5; 10 bases align to TRBD1. The V segment lost 5 bases and the J segment 5 bases; nucleotides outside the gene matches: 3. The CDR3 length is 14 residues. Germline CDR1 is MDHEN and CDR2 is SYDVKM. This chain's CDR3 is CASSETGGDQPQHF. In DNA form, the CDR3 reads TGTGCCAGCAGTGAGACAGGGGGCGATCAGCCCCAGCATTTT.

In its sample, this clonotype was seen once. This rearrangement joins TRBV6-5 to TRBJ2-1; 8 bases are shared with TRBD2. CDR3 size: 15 residues. Germline CDR1 and CDR2: MNHEY and SVGAGI. V gave up 2 bases and J gave up 9 bases; unmatched junction bases: 9. CDR3 coding DNA: TGTGCCAGCAGTTACGGAACCGGGAGGGCTGGTGAGCAGTTCTTC. Its translation is CASSYGTGRAGEQFF.

This clonotype was seen more than once but under ten times. The J gene is TRBJ2-4, the V gene TRBV4-2; D assignment may be TRBD1 or TRBD2 (6 bases each). CDR1 and CDR2 from the germline V gene are LGHNA and YNFKEQ. This CDR3 spans 14 amino acids. The V end lost 7 bases, the J end lost 5 bases, and 15 bases lay between the germline ends. CDR3 nucleotide sequence: TGTGCCAGCAACTCCCCCGGGGGCGAAAACATTCAGTACTTC. This translates into CASNSPGGENIQYF.

V is TRBV6-5 and J is TRBJ2-3, with 8 bases that match TRBD2. Germline loops: CDR1 MNHEY, CDR2 SVGAGI. The CDR3 is 14 residues long. V dropped 5 bases and J dropped 7; count of bases not matched to a gene: 8. DNA for the CDR3: TGTGCCAGCAGTACGAGCGGGAGAAGCTATACGCAGTATTTT. It translates to CASSTSGRSYTQYF.

This clonotype was seen once. The rearrangement joins TRBV6-1 to TRBJ1-5, with D unresolved. CDR1 MNHNS and CDR2 SASEGT come from the germline V gene. The V and J ends lost 4 bases and 7 bases respectively, with 20 bases between them. This CDR3 contains 16 residues. CDR3 residues: CASSAYLYRDSQPQHF. CDR3 DNA sequence: TGTGCCAGCAGTGCATACCTCTATAGGGATTCCCAGCCCCAGCATTTT.

The chain combines TRBV15 with TRBJ2-7; D may match TRBD1 or TRBD2 (6 bases each). The V gene lost 1 base and the J gene lost 3 bases, with 16 bases spanning the gap. The length of the CDR3 is 16 residues. CDR1 and CDR2 (germline): LNHNV, YYDKDF (reference sequence). The CDR3 coding sequence is TGTGCCACCAGCAGAGGTTGGGGGGCTTCGGACTACGAGCAGTACTTC. Protein sequence: CATSRGWGASDYEQYF.

The chain has TRBV6-2 or TRBV6-3 and TRBJ1-2, with 7 bases that match TRBD1. Germline CDR1 is MNHEY and CDR2 is SVGEGT. With 3 bases clipped from V and 3 bases from J, the junction kept 7 bases outside the gene matches. This CDR3 spans 15 amino acids. The CDR3 sequence is CASSYLVQGDYGYTF. The CDR3 region has the DNA TGTGCCAGCAGTTATCTTGTTCAGGGGGACTATGGCTACACCTTC.

The rearrangement links TRBV7-2 to TRBJ2-1; no reliable D call. Judging by the DNA end, TRBJ2-7 fits better; the J call may be wrong. This CDR3 contains 14 residues. The germline CDR1 and CDR2 sequences are SGHTA and FQGNSA. This CDR3 is CASSLVRVRDEQYF. The CDR3 region has the DNA TGTGCCAGCAGCTTAGTCCGGGTAAGGGATGAGCAGTACTTC.

The chain links TRBV7-3 to TRBJ2-7; 9 bases map to TRBD2. The CDR3 runs to 15 residues. Trimming took 5 bases from V and 3 from J; bases not matched to a gene: 8. Germline assignment: CDR1 SGHTA and CDR2 FQGTGA. The CDR3 loop is CASSPSGTSFYEQYF. As DNA, the CDR3 is TGTGCCAGCAGCCCGTCCGGGACTAGCTTCTACGAGCAGTACTTC.

This clonotype was recorded a few times. The rearrangement joins TRBV7-2 to TRBJ2-4; D is uncertain. CDR3 size: 13 residues. Trimming left V 3 bases short and J 5 bases short, with 8 bases between. CDR1 and CDR2 from the germline V gene are SGHTA and FQGNSA. The CDR3 sequence: CASSFGRQNIQYF. CDR3 sequence (DNA): TGTGCCAGCAGCTTCGGACGGCAAAACATTCAGTACTTC.

The chain is built from TRBV11-2 and TRBJ2-1, with no clear D. There are 14 residues in the CDR3. V was clipped by 4 bases and J by 6 bases, with 13 bases between them. CDR1 is SGHAT and CDR2 is FQNNGV in the germline V gene. In DNA, the CDR3 is TGTGCCAGCAGCTCGAACCAGTGGTCCAATGAGCAGTTCTTC. Encoded protein: CASSSNQWSNEQFF.

To note about this clonotype: The junction departs from germline at one end; a sequencing error may be responsible. The chain combines TRBV10-1 with TRBJ1-2; tentatively, D is TRBD1 (6 bases). CDR1 WNHNN and CDR2 SYGVQD come from the germline V gene (reference sequence). The CDR3 sequence is 18 residues long. The CDR3 DNA reads as TGCGCCAGCGGTGAGTCGATTTATACAGCCGGGGGCAACTATGGCTACACCTTC. Protein: CASGESIYTAGGNYGYTF.

This clonotype was observed a handful of times. The chain employs TRBV20-1 and TRBJ2-1; 10 bases match TRBD2. Per the germline V gene, CDR1 is DFQATT and CDR2 is SNEGSKA (reference sequence). V trimming: 1 base; J trimming: 5 bases; junction bases outside the gene matches: 14. The CDR3 consists of 18 residues. This CDR3 reads CSARAPFQSGRANNEQFF. For the CDR3, the DNA is TGCAGTGCTAGAGCTCCCTTCCAAAGCGGGAGGGCAAACAATGAGCAGTTCTTC.

At least ten counts were recorded for this clonotype. V usage is TRBV3-1 and J usage is TRBJ2-7, with TRBD2 as a possible D gene (6 bases). CDR3 length: 12 residues. The germline gives CDR1 LGHDT, CDR2 YNNKEL (reference sequence). Trimming took 11 bases from V and 3 from J, leaving 14 bases between them. The CDR3 here is CAARTTIYEQYF. The CDR3 DNA reads TGTGCCGCAAGGACTACGATCTACGAGCAGTACTTC.

The chain is built from TRBV7-2 and TRBJ2-2; D might be TRBD1 (6 bases). CDR1 and CDR2 (germline): SGHTA, FQGNSA. The CDR3 has 14 amino acids. Trimming removed 7 bases from V and 3 bases from J, with 12 bases in between. The CDR3 region is CASNPTGYTGELFF. The CDR3 DNA sequence: TGTGCCAGCAATCCGACAGGTTACACCGGGGAGCTGTTTTTT.